These T cell receptor beta chains were read from a single sample in a study of T cells in Graves' hyperthyroidism and ophthalmopathy. One entry per CDR3 protein, called by TCRdb with MiXCR from the multiplex PCR reads. This table has roughly 580,000 distinct CDR3 sequences, around 14% appearing once. The sample taken for sequencing was blood. The receptors originated from a woman aged 25-40 years with Graves' hyperthyroidism that later progressed to Graves' ophthalmopathy. Both conserved end residues are part of each CDR3. D genes are given only for firm matches. Clone size is given for some rows only: seen once, a few or many times, or a class if the clone is expanded.

clone size	J gene	V gene	D gene	CDR3 DNA	CDR3 protein
NA	TRBJ2-1	TRBV6-1	NA	TGTGCCAGCAGTGAAACCCTGGACGAGGTGGGAGGCCCCTACAATGAGCAGTTCTTC	CASSETLDEVGGPYNEQFF
many	TRBJ1-4	TRBV12-3/TRBV12-4	TRBD1	TGTGCCAGCAGTATTCTACAGGGGCAGGGTGAAAAACTGTTTTTT	CASSILQGQGEKLFF
many	TRBJ2-2	TRBV6-2/TRBV6-3	NA	TGTGCCAGCAGGCCAGGGACCGGGGAGCTGTTTTTT	CASRPGTGELFF
many	TRBJ2-2	TRBV12-3/TRBV12-4	NA	TGTGCCAGCAGTTTCCAGGACCGGGCCGGGGAGCTGTTTTTT	CASSFQDRAGELFF
many	TRBJ2-1	TRBV6-6	TRBD2	TGTGCCAGCAGTTACGGGTTCGGGGGGGACTCCTACAATGAGCAGTTCTTC	CASSYGFGGDSYNEQFF
many	TRBJ1-1	TRBV9	TRBD1	TGTGCCAGCAGCGTAGTTGGGACAGGGGGATATGAAGCTTTCTTT	CASSVVGTGGYEAFF
many	TRBJ2-1	TRBV20-1	NA	TGCAGTGCTACCCAGGACTACAAGCTCTATGAGCAGTTCTTC	CSATQDYKLYEQFF
many	TRBJ2-7	TRBV5-1	TRBD2	TGCGCCAGCAGCCCCGGACTAGCGGGAGGTCGGAACGAGCAGTACTTC	CASSPGLAGGRNEQYF
many	TRBJ2-2	TRBV27	TRBD1	TGTGCCAGCAGTCCCATGGACAGGGGGTACACCGGGGAGCTGTTTTTT	CASSPMDRGYTGELFF
few	TRBJ2-5	TRBV11-2	TRBD2	TGTGCCAGCATATCGGGACTAGCGGACCCGTACCAAGAGACCCAGTACTTC	CASISGLADPYQETQYF
many	TRBJ1-1	TRBV6-1	NA	TGTGCCAGCAAGGCCGGGGGACTAACTGAAGCTTTCTTT	CASKAGGLTEAFF
many	TRBJ1-4	TRBV9	NA	TGTGCCAGCAGCCTCCGGGACGGGGGATACGAAAAACTGTTTTTT	CASSLRDGGYEKLFF
NA	TRBJ2-5	TRBV2	NA	TGTGCCAGCATTGACTGGCCCGATAAAGAGACCCAGTACTTC	CASIDWPDKETQYF
many	TRBJ1-2	TRBV12-5	NA	TGTGCTAGTGGTTTGGACGGAGGGGTCGAGGGCTACACCTTC	CASGLDGGVEGYTF
many	TRBJ1-2	TRBV6-1	NA	TGTGCCAGCAGTCCAGAGGGACGGACTAGCGGCTACACCTTC	CASSPEGRTSGYTF
NA	TRBJ2-1	TRBV24-1	NA	TGTGCCACCAGTGATTTGGAGGGCAGCTCCTACAATGAGCAGTTCTTC	CATSDLEGSSYNEQFF
few	TRBJ2-7	TRBV29-1	NA	TGCAGCGTTGGCAGCAACTACGAGCAGTACTTC	CSVGSNYEQYF
many	TRBJ2-3	TRBV29-1	TRBD2	TGCAGCGTTCGTCTAGCGGGACACGGAGATACGCAGTATTTT	CSVRLAGHGDTQYF
many	TRBJ2-7	TRBV20-1	TRBD2	TGCAGTGCTAGGTGGCCTAGCGGGAGCTACGAGCAGTACTTC	CSARWPSGSYEQYF
many	TRBJ2-7	TRBV12-3/TRBV12-4	TRBD2	TGTGCCAGCAGTTTAGGTCGGACTAGCGGGACCATCTACTACGAGCAGTACTTC	CASSLGRTSGTIYYEQYF
few	TRBJ2-2	TRBV20-1	NA	TGCAGTGCTAGTTACCCCGGAGAGGGCACCGGGGAGCTGTTTTTT	CSASYPGEGTGELFF
NA	TRBJ2-1	TRBV4-2	TRBD2	TGTGCCAGCAGCCAAGAATTGGGACTAGGGAGTAATGAGCAGTTCTTC	CASSQELGLGSNEQFF
many	TRBJ1-1	TRBV12-3/TRBV12-4	NA	TGTGCCAGCAGTTCCCAGGTCAACACTGAAGCTTTCTTT	CASSSQVNTEAFF
many	TRBJ1-1	TRBV9	TRBD1	TGTGCCAGCAGCGCAGGGGGGGAGGGCACTGAAGCTTTCTTT	CASSAGGEGTEAFF
many	TRBJ2-2	TRBV7-6	TRBD2	TGTGCCAGCAGCTGGACTAGCGGGAGGGCCACCGGGGAGCTGTTTTTT	CASSWTSGRATGELFF
once	TRBJ1-2	TRBV5-1	TRBD1	TGCGCCAGCAGCGGGGGACAGGGAGAGACCTATGGCTACACCTTC	CASSGGQGETYGYTF
few	TRBJ1-5	TRBV16	NA	TGTGCCAGCAGCGCCGCCCGGGACCCCAATCAGCCCCAGCATTTT	CASSAARDPNQPQHF
NA	TRBJ2-1	TRBV24-1	TRBD2	TGTGCCACCAGTGACTCTGGACTAGTCGACAATGAGCAGTTCTTC	CATSDSGLVDNEQFF
many	TRBJ2-3	TRBV2	TRBD2	TGTGCCAGCTGGCGGGACTACCGAAACACAGATACGCAGTATTTT	CASWRDYRNTDTQYF
NA	TRBJ1-5	TRBV5-5	NA	TGTGCCAGCAGCTTGTATGGCAGAGAAGGCAGCAATCAGCCCCAGCATTTT	CASSLYGREGSNQPQHF
many	TRBJ1-4	TRBV27	NA	TGTGCCAGCGGGAACTGGGAGAAAAATGAAAAACTGTTTTTT	CASGNWEKNEKLFF
few	TRBJ1-1	TRBV2	NA	TGTGCCAGCAGCGCCCCACTCGCGTCCGGGGCCACTGAAGCTTTCTTT	CASSAPLASGATEAFF
many	TRBJ1-5	TRBV19	NA	TGTGCCAGTAGCAAAAACCAGGGGAATCAGCCCCAGCATTTT	CASSKNQGNQPQHF
once	TRBJ2-5	TRBV7-6	NA	TGTGCCAGCAGTCCAACGCAGGGAAGGGAGACCCAGTACTTC	CASSPTQGRETQYF
many	TRBJ2-5	TRBV18	TRBD2	TGTGCCAGCTCACCAAGAGCTAGCGGGAGCAGCGGAGAGACCCAGTACTTC	CASSPRASGSSGETQYF
many	TRBJ2-4	TRBV27	NA	TGTGCCAGCAGCCGCATGGGGGCCAAAAACATTCAGTACTTC	CASSRMGAKNIQYF
NA	TRBJ2-1	TRBV20-1	TRBD2	TGCAGTGCTAGAGTCCTAGCGGGAGGGGATTACAATGAGCAGTTCTTC	CSARVLAGGDYNEQFF
many	TRBJ2-5	TRBV7-8	NA	TGTGCCAGCAGCCCAAGCAGGGTCTGGGCGGGACAAGAGACCCAGTACTTC	CASSPSRVWAGQETQYF
many	TRBJ2-1	TRBV6-1	TRBD2	TGTGCCAGCAGCCTTCGACTAGCGGGACGGGGTGAGCAGTTCTTC	CASSLRLAGRGEQFF
many	TRBJ1-1	TRBV30	NA	TGTGCCTGGAGTTCCTTCCCCAGGGGCCCAGCTACTGAAGCTTTCTTT	CAWSSFPRGPATEAFF
few	TRBJ2-4	TRBV5-1	NA	TGCGCCAGCAGTCGATCTGAGGGGGCCAAAAACATTCAGTACTTC	CASSRSEGAKNIQYF
NA	TRBJ1-6	TRBV28	TRBD1	TGTGCCAGCAGTTTGCATCCGGGACAGTCTAATTCACCCCTCCACTTT	CASSLHPGQSNSPLHF
many	TRBJ2-7	TRBV20-1	TRBD2	TGCAGTGCTACAACCGCGACTAGCGGAGGAGGGTCCTACGAGCAGTACTTC	CSATTATSGGGSYEQYF
NA	TRBJ2-7	TRBV18	NA	TGTGCCAGCTCACCACCGTCGAATCCGGGGATCTCCTACGAGCAGTACTTC	CASSPPSNPGISYEQYF
many	TRBJ2-3	TRBV25-1	NA	TGTGCCAGCGCCGCCGCGCCAACAGATACGCAGTATTTT	CASAAAPTDTQYF
many	TRBJ2-2	TRBV4-2	TRBD2	TGTGCCAGCAGCCAAGAGGGGGGGATAAAGAACACCGGGGAGCTGTTTTTT	CASSQEGGIKNTGELFF
once	TRBJ1-5	TRBV4-1	NA	TGCGCCAGCAGTCGCCCAGGGAGCAATCAGCCCCAGCGTTTT	CASSRPGSNQPQRF
many	TRBJ1-6	TRBV12-3/TRBV12-4	NA	TGTGCCAGCAGTTTTCAGGGGTCCTATAATTCACCCCTCCACTTT	CASSFQGSYNSPLHF
many	TRBJ1-1	TRBV5-1	TRBD1	TGCGCCAGCAGCTATGCAGGGGGAGTAGAAGCTTTCTTT	CASSYAGGVEAFF